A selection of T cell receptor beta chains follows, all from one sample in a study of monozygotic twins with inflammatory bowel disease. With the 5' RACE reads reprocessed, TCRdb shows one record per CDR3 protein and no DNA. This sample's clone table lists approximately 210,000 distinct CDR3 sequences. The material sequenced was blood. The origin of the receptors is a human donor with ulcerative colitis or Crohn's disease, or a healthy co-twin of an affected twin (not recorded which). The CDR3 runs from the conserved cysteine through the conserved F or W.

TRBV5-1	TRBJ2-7	CASSSSNDGTYEQYF
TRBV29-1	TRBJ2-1	CSVRYYNEQFF
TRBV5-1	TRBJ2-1	CASSTLAGNEQFF
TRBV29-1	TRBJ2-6	CSVITGANVLTF
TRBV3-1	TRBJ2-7	CASSQEGAGSSSYEQYF
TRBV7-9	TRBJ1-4	CASSLRNGLIEKLFF
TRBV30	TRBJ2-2	CAWSVRGANTGELFF
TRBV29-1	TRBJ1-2	CSVAAGVAYGYTF
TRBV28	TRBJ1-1	CASSSVNTEAFF
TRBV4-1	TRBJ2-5	CASSQELRAQETQYF
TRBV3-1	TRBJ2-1	CASSQDNPNEQFF
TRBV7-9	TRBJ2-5	CASSPRRSGRQETQYF
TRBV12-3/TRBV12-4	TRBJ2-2	CASSPFGTSNTGELFF
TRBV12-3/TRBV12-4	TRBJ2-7	CASSTTGTTYEQYF
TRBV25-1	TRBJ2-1	CASIKGEGAHNEQFF
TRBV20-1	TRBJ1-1	CSTLGTVPNTEAFF
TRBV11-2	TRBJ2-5	CASSYGTAETQYF
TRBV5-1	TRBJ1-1	CASSLGGRNTEAFF
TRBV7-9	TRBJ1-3	CASSSLSFPGNTIYF
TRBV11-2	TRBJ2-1	CASRPGTGVYNEQFF
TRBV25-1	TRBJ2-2	CASRGTGSNTGELFF
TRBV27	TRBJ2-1	CASKPTSQYNEQFF
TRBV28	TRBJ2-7	CASGGAGYEQYF
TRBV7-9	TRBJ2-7	CASSSQGGGYEQYF
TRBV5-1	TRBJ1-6	CASSLREGENSPLHF
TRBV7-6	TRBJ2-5	CASSSGLPGGGQETQYF
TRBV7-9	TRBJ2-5	CASSHGGRQETQYF
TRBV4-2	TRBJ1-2	CASSRAGTNYGYTF
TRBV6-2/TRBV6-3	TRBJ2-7	CASRRQGSSYEQYF
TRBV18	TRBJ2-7	CASSVTGTSTNEQYF
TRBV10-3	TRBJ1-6	CAISADINSPLHF
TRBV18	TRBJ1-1	CASSPRTLRDTEAFF
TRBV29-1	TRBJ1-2	CSVSSQGAHYGYTF